The clone carrying this TCR beta chain was seen only a few times. At one end, the junction sequence differs from germline, possibly due to a read error. Germline V gene data show CDR1 as SGHAT and CDR2 as FQDESV (reference sequence). The CDR3 contains 11 residues. TCRdb fed the 5' RACE reads into MiXCR, producing one record per CDR3 protein. The sample has some 140,000 distinct CDR3 sequences, roughly 8.8% seen once. The sample is drawn from a study of CD8 T cells in ankylosing spondylitis. The chain combines TRBV11-1 with TRBJ1-2; no reliable D call. The TCR sequence derives from a male donor with ankylosing spondylitis. The sample consisted of synovial fluid, either unsorted or a sorted T cell fraction (not recorded which). DNA of the CDR3: TGTGCCAGCAGCTTATATGCCCAGGTGTTCTTC. Amino acids: CASSLYAQVFF.